This TCR beta chain was identified during a study of human T cells and chemical hapten exposure (dated by TCRdb to the early 2020s). Some background on the complete study: For sensitization, 2% DPC in acetone was applied to a 2 cm by 2 cm area of upper inner arm skin. Weekly therapeutic DPC doses were additionally applied to the scalp of patients throughout the approximately 25-week study period. Patch testing was performed on the upper back with Finn chambers containing 0.01% DPC, and the patch tests were scored after 6 days according to International Contact Dermatitis Research Group standards. The mostly female patient cohort included alopecia areata with under or over 50% scalp involvement, alopecia totalis and alopecia universalis. Libraries were pooled for sequencing, and variation in per-sample TCR yields was attributed mainly to small differences in library volumes within the pool. Peripheral blood TCR repertoire changes were tracked in vivo in alopecia patients during primary and secondary sensitization to the hapten diphenylcyclopropenone (DPC). Patient blood was sampled pre-sensitization (week 0) and at 2, 6 and about 24 weeks after DPC sensitization. About 30 alopecia patients provided blood for TCR sequencing at one to four time points (pre-sensitization, 2, 6 and 24 weeks). General findings and caveats noted by the study authors: After repeated subsampling, changes were observed in the strength of the expansion versus patch-test correlation and in the threshold at which the correlation became significant. No change with DPC sensitization was found in the number of TCRs above 1 in 1000 frequency, and no evidence of global repertoire structure alterations was found. Patch test score correlated positively with the number of PT1 expanded TCRs, reaching significance at thresholds 8, 16 and 32 but not at 4. Alopecia, a presumed autoimmune disease, was present in all patients, so the immune response of the patients might differ from that of healthy individuals. Expanded TCRs formed significantly more large CDR3 similarity clusters than pre-sensitization or healthy control sets, consistent with antigen-driven responses.

To note about this clonotype: Its antigen is unknown. Base qualities are not recorded, but no much larger clone differs from it by a single base.

The method behind the library was RACE. The data were produced on a NextSeq 500. During library preparation, unique molecular identifiers were attached to individual cDNA molecules so that TCRs could be counted quantitatively and reproducibly. Each blood RNA sample was used to sequence both TCR alpha and TCR beta chains. The original methods were these. A median of roughly 100,000 TCRs per sample was observed, with a range of about 23,224 to 690,600. The Decombinator software suite was used to annotate the V, J and CDR3 of the TCR reads. To make PS versus PT1 abundance plots, every sample was subsampled to the same number of TCRs (28,000). Expanded TCRs were defined as absent before sensitization and observed at least eight times at the 2-week time point. TCRdb trimmed the raw reads at Q25, called clones with MiXCR and kept productive beta chains. Records with the same CDR3 protein are collapsed into one entry carrying the most frequent genes and DNA. TCRdb's processing, not the study's, gives the V and J calls here. The sample table records under 450,000 distinct CDR3 sequences; roughly 6% of these occur just once. The ten largest clonotypes hold around 5.8% of the sample.

Explained via the paper, the time point label denotes: patch test 2, 6 weeks after DPC sensitization. In the paper's terms, the treatment or condition label means: therapeutic diphenylcyclopropenone sensitization with weekly scalp DPC. Blood at each patch-test visit was drawn before the patch test was applied. To be eligible, patients had to be aged 18 to 70, diagnosed with alopecia and judged suitable for DPC therapy, while pregnant patients were excluded. Unfractionated whole blood was collected in Tempus Blood RNA tubes, and total RNA was extracted from that blood. The starting material was whole blood, obtained in connection with sensitization to the hapten diphenylcyclopropenone (DPC). This TCR came from a woman aged 18-29 years with alopecia areata. Some clones in this sample may be carry-over from other donors' samples.

This receptor carries the CDR3 CASSDSTSPLHF. The nucleotide sequence is TGTGCCAGCAGTGACAGTACATCACCCCTCCACTTT. The V gene is TRBV2 and the J gene is TRBJ1-6; the D gene cannot be resolved reliably. From the cysteine through the phenylalanine, the CDR3 covers 12 amino acids. The entry retains the CDR3 DNA only, 36 bases that are in frame from base 1. V is pared back by 3 bases and J by 10 bases, with 7 bases lying between the germline termini. As encoded in the germline V gene, CDR1 is SNHLY while CDR2 is FYNNEI.